The T cell receptor beta chain under discussion was sequenced for a study of blood T cell repertoires in COVID-19. The V and J ends lost 5 bases and 3 bases, in that order; junction bases with no gene match: 13. CDR1 and CDR2 from the germline V gene are GTSNPN and SVGIG (reference sequence). The CDR3 contains 16 residues. TCRdb's table, derived via immunoSEQ multiplex PCR, lists solely in-frame clones and lacks some. The sample records hundreds of thousands of clones, about 89% being singletons. This clonotype originated in a man aged 40-49 years with acute or convalescent COVID-19. Sequencing was carried out using peripheral blood. V gene TRBV30 combines with J gene TRBJ2-7, with 10 positions matching TRBD2. The CDR3 region is CAWVNKIAGGNYEQYF. As DNA, the CDR3 is TGTGCCTGGGTGAATAAGATAGCGGGAGGTAACTACGAGCAGTACTTC.